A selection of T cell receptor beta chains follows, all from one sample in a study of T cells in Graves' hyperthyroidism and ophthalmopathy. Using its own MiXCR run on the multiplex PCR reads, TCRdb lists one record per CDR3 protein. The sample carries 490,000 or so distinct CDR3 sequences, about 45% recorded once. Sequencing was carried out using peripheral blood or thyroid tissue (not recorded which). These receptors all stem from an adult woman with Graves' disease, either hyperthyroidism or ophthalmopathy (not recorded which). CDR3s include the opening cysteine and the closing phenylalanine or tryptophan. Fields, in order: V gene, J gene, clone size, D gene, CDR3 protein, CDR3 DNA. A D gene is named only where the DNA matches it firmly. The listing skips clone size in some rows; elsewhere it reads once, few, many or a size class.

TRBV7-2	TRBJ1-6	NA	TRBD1	CASSVYRGATPHF	TGTGCCAGCAGCGTGTACAGGGGGGCGACTCCCCACTTT
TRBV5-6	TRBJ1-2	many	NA	CASSFGPGSLYTF	TGTGCCAGCAGCTTTGGCCCGGGCAGCCTCTACACCTTC
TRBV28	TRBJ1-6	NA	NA	CASRQSLSYNSPLHF	TGTGCCAGCAGGCAATCCCTCTCCTATAATTCACCCCTCCACTTT
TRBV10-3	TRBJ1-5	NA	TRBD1	CAISALGQTFNQPQHF	TGTGCCATCAGCGCCTTGGGACAGACCTTCAATCAGCCCCAGCATTTT
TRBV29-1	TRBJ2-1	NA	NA	CSVDLSSSYNEQFF	TGCAGCGTTGATCTCTCAAGCTCCTACAATGAGCAGTTCTTC
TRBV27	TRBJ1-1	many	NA	CASSFGDLNTEAFF	TGTGCCAGCAGTTTCGGGGATTTGAACACTGAAGCTTTCTTT
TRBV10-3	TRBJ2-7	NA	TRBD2	CASSYSTGLAPYEQYF	TGTGCCAGCAGTTACTCGACGGGACTAGCCCCCTACGAGCAGTACTTC
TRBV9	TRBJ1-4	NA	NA	CASSEGGTNEKLFF	TGTGCCAGCAGCGAGGGAGGGACTAATGAAAAACTGTTTTTT
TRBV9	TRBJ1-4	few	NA	CASSPGSRSSEKLFF	TGTGCCAGCAGCCCCGGGTCTCGCAGCAGTGAAAAACTGTTTTTT
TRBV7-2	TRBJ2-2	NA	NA	CASSLIRHNTGELFF	TGTGCCAGCAGCTTAATTCGACACAACACCGGGGAGCTGTTTTTT
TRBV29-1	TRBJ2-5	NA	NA	CSVYPARRQETQYF	TGCAGCGTTTACCCCGCGCGACGGCAAGAGACCCAGTACTTC
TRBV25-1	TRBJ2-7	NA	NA	CASSERNRGRYEQYF	TGTGCCAGCAGTGAACGTAACAGAGGGCGCTACGAGCAGTACTTC
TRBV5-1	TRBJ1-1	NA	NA	CASSLGQQAFF	TGCGCCAGCAGCCTGGGCCAACAAGCTTTCTTT
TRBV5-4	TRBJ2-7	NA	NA	CASSIRDRREQYF	TGTGCCAGCAGCATCCGGGACCGAAGGGAGCAGTACTTC
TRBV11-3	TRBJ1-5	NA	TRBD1	CASSLGQGTNQPQHF	TGTGCCAGCAGCTTAGGACAGGGAACCAATCAGCCCCAGCATTTT
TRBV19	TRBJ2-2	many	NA	CASSVEGYRLTGELFF	TGTGCCAGTAGTGTTGAAGGGTATAGACTCACCGGGGAGCTGTTTTTT
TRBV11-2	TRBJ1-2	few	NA	CASSSIAGFNYGYTF	TGTGCCAGCAGCTCAATCGCAGGGTTTAACTATGGCTACACCTTC
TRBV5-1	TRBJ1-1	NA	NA	CASRDIGEGEAFF	TGCGCCAGTCGAGACATAGGGGAGGGTGAAGCTTTCTTT
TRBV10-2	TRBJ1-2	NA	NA	CASSRPGHGYTF	TGCGCCAGCAGCCGGCCTGGTCATGGCTACACCTTC
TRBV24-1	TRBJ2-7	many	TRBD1	CATSDPGTGGREQYF	TGTGCCACCAGTGACCCCGGGACAGGGGGTCGCGAGCAGTACTTC
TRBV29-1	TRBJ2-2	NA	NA	CSVVLGNGNTGELSW	TGCAGCGTTGTTTTGGGGAACGGGAACACCGGGGAGCTGTCTTGG
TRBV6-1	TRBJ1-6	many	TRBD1	CASSTQGSLRNSPLHF	TGTGCCAGCAGTACACAGGGGTCCCTTCGGAATTCACCCCTCCACTTT
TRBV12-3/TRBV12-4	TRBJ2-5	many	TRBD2	CASSQTSGSITQYF	TGTGCCAGCAGCCAGACTAGCGGGAGTATAACCCAGTACTTC
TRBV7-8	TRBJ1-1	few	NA	CASSPAASLDTEAFF	TGTGCCAGCAGCCCCGCAGCCAGCCTGGACACTGAAGCTTTCTTT
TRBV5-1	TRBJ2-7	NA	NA	CASSLQEITAGWQYF	TGCGCCAGCAGCTTGCAGGAGATAACGGCGGGGTGGCAGTACTTC
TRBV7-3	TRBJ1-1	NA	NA	CASSLALSWLNTEAFF	TGTGCCAGCAGCTTAGCGCTGAGCTGGCTGAACACTGAAGCTTTCTTT
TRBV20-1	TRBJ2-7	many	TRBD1	CSARDSDRAYEQYF	TGCAGTGCTAGAGATTCGGACAGGGCGTACGAGCAGTACTTC
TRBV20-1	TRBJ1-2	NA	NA	CSFTRDTSGDDGYTF	TGCAGTTTTACACGGGACACTTCCGGGGACGATGGCTACACCTTC
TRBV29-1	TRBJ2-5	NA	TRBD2	CSVEGGGIWSETQYF	TGCAGCGTTGAAGGGGGAGGGATATGGTCGGAGACCCAGTACTTC
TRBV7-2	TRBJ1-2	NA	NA	CASSPPGRAGRAGYTF	TGTGCCAGCAGCCCCCCGGGCAGGGCCGGCAGGGCTGGCTACACCTTC
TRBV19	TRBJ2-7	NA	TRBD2	CASRTTSGRGGEQYF	TGTGCCAGTAGGACAACTAGCGGGAGGGGAGGAGAGCAGTACTTC
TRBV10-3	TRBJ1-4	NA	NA	CAISEQDATNEKLFF	TGTGCCATCAGTGAACAAGACGCAACTAATGAAAAACTGTTTTTT
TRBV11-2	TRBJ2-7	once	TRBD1	CASNGTGHYEQYF	TGTGCCAGCAATGGGACAGGGCACTACGAGCAGTACTTC